The clone carrying this TCR beta chain appeared a few times. These data belong to a study of blood T cells in healthy people across ages. A sample-barcoded 5' primer and a J-beta primer mix were used in a second PCR of about 7 to 12 cycles. Sequencing of every sample gave 2.5 million or more CDR3-containing paired-end reads. TCRdb reanalysed the 5' RACE reads using MiXCR and keeps one entry per CDR3 protein. This sample carries 760,000 or so distinct CDR3 sequences, around 25% of them seen once, and the ten largest clones take under 9.5%. The study drew donors from healthy Caucasian individuals in Russia aged roughly 6 to 90. The CDR3 is 15 residues long. Germline V lookup: CDR1 MGHRA, CDR2 YSYEKL. Trimming took 5 bases from V and 2 from J; bases not matched to a gene: 5. This sample also belongs to another study, concerning T cells of mothers and their children. That source adds: All donors were healthy and Caucasian; they were three mothers and their six children.

The V gene is TRBV4-1, the J gene TRBJ2-7; 11 bases agree with TRBD2. The sequence was collected from a boy aged 5-17 years in good health. Material for sequencing was blood. Here the CDR3 DNA reads TGCGCCAGCAGCTACACTAGCGGGGGAACCTACGAGCAGTACTTC. Encoded protein: CASSYTSGGTYEQYF.